This TCR beta chain appears in the sequencing data of a study of Ad26.COV2.S vaccination and SARS-CoV-2 variants. In the study overall: Donor joined the COV1001 Ad26.COV2.S trial arm.

The CDR3 contains 14 residues. With 2 bases removed from V and 1 base from J, the gap between germline ends came to 6 bases. Germline lookup yields CDR1 MGHDK and CDR2 SYGVNS. Overall study results and limits: Quantification of TCR breadth and depth may have yielded underestimates of total T cell responses. Across vaccine and placebo recipients, the breadth of non-spike TCRs was similar.

Stated treatment: approximately 18 received Ad26.COV2.S at low or high dose, single or two shots; a few received placebo; per-sample allocation not given. Sampling occurred on day 63 after the first vaccine or placebo injection. Libraries were prepared by immunoSEQ multiplex PCR; TCRdb keeps only in-frame clonotypes and omits some of them. The sample lists roughly 450,000 clones; 90% were seen once. Concerning this clone itself: Its target is unknown.

The starting material was peripheral blood, obtained in a trial of Ad26.COV2.S vaccine versus placebo. V and J are TRBV25-1 and TRBJ1-3; D is undetermined. This TCR was recovered from a person between 18 and 65 years old who received the Ad26.COV2.S COVID-19 vaccine or a placebo. CDR3 in DNA: TGTGCCAGCAGTGAAAGCAGGTCTGGAAACACCATATATTTT. It codes for CASSESRSGNTIYF.